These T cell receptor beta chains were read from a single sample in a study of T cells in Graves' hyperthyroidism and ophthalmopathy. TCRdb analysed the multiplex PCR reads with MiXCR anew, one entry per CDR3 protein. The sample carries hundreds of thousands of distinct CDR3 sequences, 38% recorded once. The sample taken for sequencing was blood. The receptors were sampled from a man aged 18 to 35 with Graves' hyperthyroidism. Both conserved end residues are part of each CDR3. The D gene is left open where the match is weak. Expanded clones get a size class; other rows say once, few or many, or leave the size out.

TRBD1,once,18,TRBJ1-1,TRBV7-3,CASSFRTGLPPLNTEAFF,TGTGCCAGCAGCTTCCGGACAGGGCTGCCCCCCCTGAACACTGAAGCTTTCTTT
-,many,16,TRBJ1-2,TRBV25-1,CASSEYIHDSNYGYTF,TGTGCCAGCAGTGAATATATCCACGACAGCAACTATGGCTACACCTTC
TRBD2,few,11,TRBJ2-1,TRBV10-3,CAIGRVSEQFF,TGTGCCATCGGGAGGGTGAGTGAGCAGTTCTTC
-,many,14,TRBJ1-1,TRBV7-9,CASSLRMGNTEAFF,TGTGCCAGCAGCTTGCGGATGGGGAACACTGAAGCTTTCTTT
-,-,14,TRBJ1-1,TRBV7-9,CASSAALGGDEAFF,TGTGCCAGCAGCGCAGCCTTGGGGGGAGATGAAGCTTTCTTT
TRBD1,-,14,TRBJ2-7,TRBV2,CATGNRDRAYEQYF,TGTGCCACTGGTAATAGGGACAGAGCCTACGAGCAGTACTTC
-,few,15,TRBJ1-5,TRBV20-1,CSARKDPGLDGPQHF,TGCAGTGCTAGAAAGGATCCGGGACTTGACGGGCCCCAGCATTTT
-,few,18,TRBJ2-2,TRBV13,CASSLGIEGQINTGELFF,TGTGCCAGCAGCTTAGGAATAGAGGGACAAATCAACACCGGGGAGCTGTTTTTT
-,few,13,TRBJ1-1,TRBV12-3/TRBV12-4,CASRTMGYTEAFF,TGTGCCAGCAGAACTATGGGCTACACTGAAGCTTTCTTT
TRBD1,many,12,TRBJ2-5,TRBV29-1,CSVVGQEETQYF,TGCAGCGTGGTGGGACAGGAAGAGACCCAGTACTTC
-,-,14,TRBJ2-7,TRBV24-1,CATSEGGNSYEQYF,TGTGCCACCAGTGAGGGCGGGAACTCCTACGAGCAGTACTTC
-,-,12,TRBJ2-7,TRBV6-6,CASSYSVHEQYF,TGTGCCAGCAGTTACTCGGTCCACGAGCAGTACTTC
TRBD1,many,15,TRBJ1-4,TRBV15,CATSRGTGGDEKLFF,TGTGCCACCAGCAGAGGGACAGGGGGGGATGAAAAACTGTTTTTT
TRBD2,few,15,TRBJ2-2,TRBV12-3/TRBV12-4,CASSFPTSVPGELFF,TGTGCCAGCAGTTTCCCCACTAGCGTTCCCGGGGAGCTGTTTTTT
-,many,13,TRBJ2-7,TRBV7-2,CASSPLGPNEQYF,TGTGCCAGCAGCCCACTGGGCCCTAACGAGCAGTACTTC
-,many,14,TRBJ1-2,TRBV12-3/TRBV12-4,CASSFGGRGYGYTF,TGTGCCAGCAGTTTCGGGGGGCGCGGATATGGCTACACCTTC
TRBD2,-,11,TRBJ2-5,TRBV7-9,CASSPGGNQYF,TGTGCCAGCAGCCCGGGAGGGAATCAGTACTTC
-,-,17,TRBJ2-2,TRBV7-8,CASSSQGQGWRSGELFF,TGTGCCAGCAGCTCCCAGGGGCAGGGCTGGCGGTCCGGGGAGCTGTTTTTT
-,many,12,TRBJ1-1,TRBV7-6,CASSDGGGDAFF,TGTGCCAGCAGCGATGGCGGGGGGGACGCTTTCTTT
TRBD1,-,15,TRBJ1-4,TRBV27,CASSFTGTGPEKLFF,TGTGCCAGCAGTTTTACCGGGACAGGGCCTGAAAAACTGTTTTTT
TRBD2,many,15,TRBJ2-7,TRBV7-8,CASSYTGTSQGEQYF,TGTGCCAGCAGCTACACCGGGACTAGCCAAGGCGAGCAGTACTTC
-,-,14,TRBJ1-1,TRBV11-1,CASSVRDGNTEAFF,TGTGCCAGCAGCGTTCGAGATGGAAACACTGAAGCTTTCTTT
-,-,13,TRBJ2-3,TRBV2,CASSGPPADTQYF,TGTGCCAGCAGTGGCCCCCCGGCGGATACGCAGTATTTT
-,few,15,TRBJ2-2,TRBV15,CATSREISNTGELFF,TGTGCCACCAGCAGAGAGATCTCGAACACCGGGGAGCTGTTTTTT
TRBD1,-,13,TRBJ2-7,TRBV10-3,CASSRDRDDEQYF,TGTGCCAGCAGTAGGGACAGGGACGACGAGCAGTACTTC
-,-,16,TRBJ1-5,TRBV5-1,CASSLEQGLSNQPQHF,TGTGCCAGCAGCTTGGAACAGGGTCTAAGCAATCAGCCCCAGCATTTT